This TCR beta chain was captured in a study of blood T cell repertoires in COVID-19 (dated by TCRdb to 2018 to 2021). About the study as a whole: The collaborator samples originated in the United States, Italy and Spain and spanned the acute and convalescent phases of COVID-19. The material from the prospective study consisted of cDNA or gDNA derived from T cells, B-cell-depleted T cells, or PBMCs. The dataset comprised deeply sampled blood TCRbeta repertoires from subjects exposed to, actively infected with, or recovered from COVID-19. The repertoires were released in a freely available public database intended as a resource for research on the immune response to SARS-CoV-2. Samples came from the ongoing ImmuneRACE study (first 160 participants) plus 1,254 subjects from 6 global collaborators. Sample metadata almost always included a de-identified subject ID, COVID-19 status, age in years and sex. HLA class I and class II types, where available, came from metadata supplied by the sample provider rather than from assay-based typing.

Concerning this clone: Its antigen has not been determined. No base quality information exists; no much larger clone differs at one position.

Overall results and qualifications from the work: How much clinical and demographic metadata was included differed by source and by participant, and the metadata was provided uncurated.

From the cysteine up to the phenylalanine, the CDR3 has a length of 14 residues. The DNA shown is the 42-base CDR3, in frame from base 1. Germline trimming amounts to 8 bases on V and 0 bases on J, with 3 as the count of junction bases outside the gene matches. Via the germline V gene (reference sequence), CDR1 is MNHEY and CDR2 SMNVEV. The immunoSEQ Assay, a bias-controlled multiplex PCR, was used to amplify TCRbeta CDR3 regions from genomic DNA. For the original study's pipeline: Nucleated cell counts per sample were estimated from amplification of reference gene primers within the assay. Sequence reads were collapsed and filtered to measure the absolute abundance of every unique TCRbeta CDR3 rearrangement. For each sample, productive Simpson clonality was calculated by taking the square root of Simpson's diversity index across productive rearrangements. TCRdb provides this immuneACCESS table in a form limited to in-frame rearrangements. Some clones are lacking; in checked studies, under half of them reflect an unresolved V gene, and why the rest are absent is not known. V, J and clone size are those of that table, while D and trimming were read from the DNA. Across this sample there are about 110,000 clones, with around 89% seen only once. The top ten constitute approximately 6.8% of the sample.

Each collaborating institution followed its own protocols to collect whole blood in K2EDTA tubes. For TCRbeta analysis, collaborators shipped samples as frozen whole blood, isolated PBMCs, or DNA extracted from either of those sample types. This receptor chain uses TRBV27 and TRBJ2-1; TRBD1 agrees with 8 junctional bases. Material for sequencing was peripheral blood. This receptor was obtained from a man aged 50 or older with active or convalescent COVID-19. In nucleotide form, the sequence is TGTGCCAGCGGGGACAGGAGCTCCTACAATGAGCAGTTCTTC. This gives the protein CASGDRSSYNEQFF.